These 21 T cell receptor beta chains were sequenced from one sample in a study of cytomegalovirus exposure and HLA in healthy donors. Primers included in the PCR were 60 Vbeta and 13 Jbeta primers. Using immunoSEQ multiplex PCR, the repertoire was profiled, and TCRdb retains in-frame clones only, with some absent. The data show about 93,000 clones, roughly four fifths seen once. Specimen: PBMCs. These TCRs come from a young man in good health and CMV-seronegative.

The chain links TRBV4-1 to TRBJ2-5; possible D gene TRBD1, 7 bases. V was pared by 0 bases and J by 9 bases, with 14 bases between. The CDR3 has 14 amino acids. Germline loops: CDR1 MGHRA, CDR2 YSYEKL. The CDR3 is CASSQELPRGAQYF. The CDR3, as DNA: TGCGCCAGCAGCCAAGAACTACCCAGGGGGGCCCAGTACTTC.

In DNA form, the CDR3 reads TGTGCCAGCAGCTTAGGGACATCAAATCAGCCCCAGCATTTT. Protein product: CASSLGTSNQPQHF. The chain recombines TRBV7-9 with TRBJ1-5; the D gene is possibly TRBD1 (5 bases). CDR1 and CDR2 (germline): SEHNR, FQNEAQ (reference sequence). V was pared by 1 base and J by 4 bases, with 8 bases between. There are 14 residues in the CDR3.

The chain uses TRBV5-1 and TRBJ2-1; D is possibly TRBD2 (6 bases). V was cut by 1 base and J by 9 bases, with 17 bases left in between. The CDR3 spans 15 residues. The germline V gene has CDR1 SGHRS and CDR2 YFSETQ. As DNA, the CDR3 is TGCGCCAGCAGCTTGCGTAGCGGTATCGTAGGTGAGCAGTTCTTC. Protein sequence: CASSLRSGIVGEQFF.

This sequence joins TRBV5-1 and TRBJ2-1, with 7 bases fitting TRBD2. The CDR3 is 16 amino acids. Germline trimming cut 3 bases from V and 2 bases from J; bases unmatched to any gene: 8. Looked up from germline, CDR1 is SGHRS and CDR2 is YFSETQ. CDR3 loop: CASSYQGAGPYNEQFF. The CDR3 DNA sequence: TGCGCCAGCAGCTACCAGGGAGCGGGACCCTACAATGAGCAGTTCTTC.

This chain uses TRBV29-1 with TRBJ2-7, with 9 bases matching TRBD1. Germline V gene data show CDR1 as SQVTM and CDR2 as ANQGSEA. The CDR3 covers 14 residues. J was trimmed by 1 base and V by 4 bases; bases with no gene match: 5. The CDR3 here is CSVGSGQGSYEQYF. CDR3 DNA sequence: TGCAGCGTTGGGTCGGGACAGGGATCCTACGAGCAGTACTTC.

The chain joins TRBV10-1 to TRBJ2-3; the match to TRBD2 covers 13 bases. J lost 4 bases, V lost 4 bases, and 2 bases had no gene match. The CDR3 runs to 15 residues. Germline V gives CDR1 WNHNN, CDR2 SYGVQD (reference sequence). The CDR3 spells CASSGTSGSADTQYF. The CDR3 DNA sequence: TGCGCCAGCAGTGGGACTAGCGGGAGTGCAGATACGCAGTATTTT.

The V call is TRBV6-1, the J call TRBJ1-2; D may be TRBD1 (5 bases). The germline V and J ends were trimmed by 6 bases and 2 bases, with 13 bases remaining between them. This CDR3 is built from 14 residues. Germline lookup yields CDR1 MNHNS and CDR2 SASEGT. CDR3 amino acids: CASSPGTSNYGYTF. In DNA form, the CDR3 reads TGTGCCAGCAGCCCCGGGACTTCAAACTATGGCTACACCTTC.

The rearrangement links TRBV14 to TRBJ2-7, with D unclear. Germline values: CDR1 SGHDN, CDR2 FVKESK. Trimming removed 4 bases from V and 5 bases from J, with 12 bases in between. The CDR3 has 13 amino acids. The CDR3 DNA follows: TGTGCCAGCAGCCCCCGGTTGAGCCACGAGCAGTACTTC. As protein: CASSPRLSHEQYF.

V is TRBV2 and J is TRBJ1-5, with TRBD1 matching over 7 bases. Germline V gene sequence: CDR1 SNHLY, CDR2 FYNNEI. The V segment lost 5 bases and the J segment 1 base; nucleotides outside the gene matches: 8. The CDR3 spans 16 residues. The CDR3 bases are TGTGCCAGCAGTTTTCCCCCGGGACAGAGCAATCAGCCCCAGCATTTT. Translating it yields CASSFPPGQSNQPQHF.

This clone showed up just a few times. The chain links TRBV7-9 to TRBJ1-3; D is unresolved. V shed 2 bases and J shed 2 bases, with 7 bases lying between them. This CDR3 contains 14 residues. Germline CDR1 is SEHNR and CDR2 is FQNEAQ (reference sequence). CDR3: CASSLSVTGNTIYF. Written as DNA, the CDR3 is TGTGCCAGCAGCTTATCGGTTACTGGAAACACCATATATTTT.

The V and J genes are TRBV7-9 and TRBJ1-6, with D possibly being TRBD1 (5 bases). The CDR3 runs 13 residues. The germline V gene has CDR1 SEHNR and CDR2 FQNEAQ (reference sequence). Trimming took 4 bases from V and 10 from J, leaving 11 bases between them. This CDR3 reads CASSSDSFSPLHF. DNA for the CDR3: TGTGCCAGCAGCTCCGACAGTTTCTCACCCCTCCACTTT.

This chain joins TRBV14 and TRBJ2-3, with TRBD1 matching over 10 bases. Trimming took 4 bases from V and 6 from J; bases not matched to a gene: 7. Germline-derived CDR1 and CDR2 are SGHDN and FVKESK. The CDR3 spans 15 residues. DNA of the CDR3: TGTGCCAGCAGCCGACAGGGGGCGAATGTGGATACGCAGTATTTT. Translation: CASSRQGANVDTQYF.

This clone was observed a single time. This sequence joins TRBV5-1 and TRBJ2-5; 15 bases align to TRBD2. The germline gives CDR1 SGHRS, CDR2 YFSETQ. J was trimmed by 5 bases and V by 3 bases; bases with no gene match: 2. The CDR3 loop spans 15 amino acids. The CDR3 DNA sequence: TGCGCCAGCAGCTGGGGACTAGCGGGAGGCGAGACCCAGTACTTC. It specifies CASSWGLAGGETQYF.

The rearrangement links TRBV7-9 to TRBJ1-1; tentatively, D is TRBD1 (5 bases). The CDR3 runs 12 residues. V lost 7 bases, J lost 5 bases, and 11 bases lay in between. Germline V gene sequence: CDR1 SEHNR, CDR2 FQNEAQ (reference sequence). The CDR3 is CASNQGGTEAFF. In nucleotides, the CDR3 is TGTGCCAGCAACCAGGGAGGGACTGAAGCTTTCTTT. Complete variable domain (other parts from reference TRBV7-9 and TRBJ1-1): DTGVSQNPRHKITKRGQNVTFRCDPISEHNRLYWYRQTLGQGPEFLTYFQNEAQLEKSRLLSDRFSAERPKGSFSTLEIQRTEQGDSAMYLCASNQGGTEAFFGQGTRLTVV.

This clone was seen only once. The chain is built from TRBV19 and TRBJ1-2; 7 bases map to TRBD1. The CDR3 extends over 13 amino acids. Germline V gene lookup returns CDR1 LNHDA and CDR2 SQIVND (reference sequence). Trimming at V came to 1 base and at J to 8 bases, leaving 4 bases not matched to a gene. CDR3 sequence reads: CASSIATGRGYTF. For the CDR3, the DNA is TGTGCCAGTAGTATAGCGACAGGGCGAGGCTACACCTTC.

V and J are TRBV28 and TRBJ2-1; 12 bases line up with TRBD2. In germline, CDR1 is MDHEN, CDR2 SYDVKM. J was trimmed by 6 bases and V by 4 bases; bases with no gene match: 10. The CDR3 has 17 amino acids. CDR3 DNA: TGTGCCAGCAGTTCTAAAACGGGACTAGCGGGCCTCAATGAGCAGTTCTTC. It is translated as CASSSKTGLAGLNEQFF.

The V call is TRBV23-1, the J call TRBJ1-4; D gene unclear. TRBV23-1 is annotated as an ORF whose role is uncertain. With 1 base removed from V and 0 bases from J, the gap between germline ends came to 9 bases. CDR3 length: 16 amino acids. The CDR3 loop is CASSQLVSATNEKLFF. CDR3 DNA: TGCGCCAGCAGTCAATTGGTCAGCGCAACTAATGAAAAACTGTTTTTT.

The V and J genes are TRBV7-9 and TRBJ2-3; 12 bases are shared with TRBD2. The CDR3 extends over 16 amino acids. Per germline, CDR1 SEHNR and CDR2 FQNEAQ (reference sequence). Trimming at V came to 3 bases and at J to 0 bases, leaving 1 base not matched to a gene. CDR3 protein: CASSFTSGGSTDTQYF. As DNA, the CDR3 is TGTGCCAGCAGCTTTACTAGCGGGGGGAGCACAGATACGCAGTATTTT.

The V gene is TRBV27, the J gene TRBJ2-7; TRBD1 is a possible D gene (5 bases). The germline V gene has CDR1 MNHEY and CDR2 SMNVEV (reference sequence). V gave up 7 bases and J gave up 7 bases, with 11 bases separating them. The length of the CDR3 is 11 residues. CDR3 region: CASKYRGEQYV. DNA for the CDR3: TGTGCCAGCAAATATAGGGGTGAGCAGTACGTC.

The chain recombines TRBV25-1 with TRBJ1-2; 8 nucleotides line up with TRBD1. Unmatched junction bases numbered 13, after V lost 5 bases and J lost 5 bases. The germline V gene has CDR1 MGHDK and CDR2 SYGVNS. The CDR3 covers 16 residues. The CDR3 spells CASSPLPGQEYYGYTF. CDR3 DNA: TGTGCCAGCAGTCCTCTTCCGGGACAGGAGTATTATGGCTACACCTTC.

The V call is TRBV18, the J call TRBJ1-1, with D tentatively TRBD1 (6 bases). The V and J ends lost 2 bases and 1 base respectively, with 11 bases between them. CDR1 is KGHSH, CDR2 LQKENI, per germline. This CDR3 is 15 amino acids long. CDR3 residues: CASSPVGAQNTEAFF. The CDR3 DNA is TGTGCCAGCTCACCAGTGGGGGCCCAGAACACTGAAGCTTTCTTT.